A single T cell receptor (beta chain) is shown here with its context. The sample comes from a study of blood T cell repertoires in COVID-19. The overall study: The United States, Italy and Spain supplied acute and convalescent COVID-19 samples. Sample material is recorded as cDNA or gDNA derived from T cells, B-cell-depleted T cells, or PBMCs.

Authors' processing steps: Amplification of reference gene primers provided the estimated nucleated cell counts. TCRdb's copy holds only in-frame clones and misses some; the assay was immunoSEQ multiplex PCR. That table is the source of V, J and clone size, and D and trimming were worked out from the DNA. This sample yields 210,000 or so clones, of which roughly 90% are seen a single time; around 2.9% belongs to the top ten. Input material: peripheral blood. The TCR comes from a woman aged 60 to 75 with acute or convalescent COVID-19.

The DNA of the CDR3 is TGTGCCACCAGCAGAGGAACTAGCGGAAAAGAGACCCAGTACTTC. Its translation: CATSRGTSGKETQYF. The V and J genes are TRBV15 and TRBJ2-5; 8 bases fit TRBD2. Germline trimming cut 1 base from V and 3 bases from J; bases unmatched to any gene: 4. Per germline, CDR1 LNHNV and CDR2 YYDKDF (reference sequence). The CDR3 extends over 15 amino acids.